This T cell receptor beta chain comes out of a study of healthy donors' naive CD4 and CD8 T cells. The study, taken as a whole, reports: Alpha and beta chains were sequenced in bulk without pairing. Naive CD4+ and CD8+ cells reportedly differed in usage of most V and J genes. Possible naive T cell homeostatic proliferation bias remained unaddressed.

V trimming: 6 bases; J trimming: 6 bases; junction bases outside the gene matches: 6. The CDR3 loop spans 14 amino acids. The V gene's germline CDR1 is SNHLY and CDR2 FYNNEI. Sorting defined naive CD4+ as CD4+CD8-CD45RO-CD45RA+ and naive CD8+ as CD8+CD4-CD45RA+CD27bright. Starting from approximately 500 ng of total RNA, TCR libraries were made with linear amplification. TCRdb processed the reads anew with MiXCR; each CDR3 protein has one entry. The table has 150,000 to 200,000 distinct CDR3 sequences, around 80% seen once. Note on this clonotype: Its antigen is unknown.

This sequence was found in a pool of human donors in good health; the sample pools cells from several healthy donors. The sample was naive CD4+ and CD8+ T cells sorted from blood, pooled from several donors. The chain is built from TRBV2 and TRBJ1-2; 11 nucleotides agree with TRBD1. In DNA, the CDR3 is TGTGCCAGCAGCTCGGGACAGGGGGTTAATGGCTACACCTTC. Amino acid sequence: CASSSGQGVNGYTF.